Listed here are 5 T cell receptor beta chains from one sample, sequenced in a study of T cell responses to AZD1222 COVID-19 vaccine. The table came from immunoSEQ multiplex PCR; TCRdb's copy has only in-frame clones and leaves some out. The sample includes roughly 160,000 clones, 88% of them seen just once. Sequenced material: peripheral blood, taken on day 0 of AZD1222 vaccination. The receptors here all came from an adult in good health.

This clone turned up a few times. Other DNA sequences in this specimen translate into the identical CDR3. The chain uses TRBV28 and TRBJ1-2, with D maybe TRBD1 (5 bases). Trimming left V 3 bases short and J 4 bases short, with 6 bases between. The CDR3 is 12 amino acids. CDR1 MDHEN and CDR2 SYDVKM come from the germline V gene. The CDR3 reads CASSLGGYGYTF. In nucleotides, the CDR3 is TGTGCCAGCAGTTTGGGGGGCTATGGCTACACCTTC.

A few counts support this clone. The chain joins TRBV6-5 to TRBJ1-2; TRBD1 agrees at 8 bases. J lost 5 bases, V lost 6 bases, and 8 bases had no gene match. Germline CDR1 is MNHEY and CDR2 is SVGAGI. The CDR3 contains 14 residues. This chain's CDR3 is CASRVGQGDYGYTF. The CDR3, as DNA: TGTGCCAGCAGAGTAGGACAGGGAGATTATGGCTACACCTTC.

This clone was seen only a few times. The DNA for the CDR3 is TGCAGCGTGGACAGGGCGAACACCGGGGAGCTGTTTTTT. Its translation: CSVDRANTGELFF. The rearrangement joins TRBV29-1 to TRBJ2-2, with 8 bases matching TRBD1. Germline-derived CDR1 and CDR2 are SQVTM and ANQGSEA. CDR3 size: 13 residues. The ends lost 6 bases at V and 0 bases at J; junction bases unmatched: 0.

J is TRBJ1-2 and V is TRBV4-2, with D tentatively TRBD1 (6 bases). From germline, CDR1 is LGHNA and CDR2 YNFKEQ. The CDR3 extends over 14 amino acids. Trimming took off 0 bases at V and 8 bases at J, with 13 bases between the two ends. The CDR3 region has the DNA TGTGCCAGCAGCCAAGATTTGGGGGCGCGAGGCTACACCTTC. It translates to CASSQDLGARGYTF.

The CDR3 DNA reads as TGTGCCAGCAGCTCGGGACTCAGGCAGTTCTTC. It encodes CASSSGLRQFF. The chain links TRBV6-5 to TRBJ2-1; possibly TRBD2 for D (6 bases). Germline V lookup: CDR1 MNHEY, CDR2 SVGAGI. The ends were cut back, 6 bases at V and 12 bases at J, with 12 bases in the middle. CDR3 size: 11 residues.